This TCR beta chain was captured in a study of human T cells and chemical hapten exposure. About the research overall: TCR yields differed between samples (mainly from small differences in pooled library volume). Whole-study results and caveats: With regard to DPC sensitization, TCRs above 1 in 1000 frequency did not change.

Time point denoted: healthy volunteer bleed at 2 weeks. Unfractionated whole blood served as the source for total RNA extraction. Individual cDNA molecules (in the library) carried attached unique molecular identifiers. Source study methods: Sequenced samples showed a median of approximately 96,000 TCRs each, with counts running from approximately 21,000 to 630,000. TCRdb recomputed calls from the RACE reads with MiXCR, one row per CDR3 protein. These V and J calls derive from TCRdb rather than the authors' analysis. In the table there are around 130,000 distinct CDR3 sequences, approximately 9.1% of which are singletons. In regard to this clonotype: The antigen is unknown.

The sample consisted of whole blood. This sequence originates from a male donor in good health. Some clones in this sample may be carry-over from other donors' samples.

Written as DNA, the CDR3 is TGTGCCAGCAGTGAACCCCCTCCTTGGGACGAGCAGTACTTC. It codes for CASSEPPPWDEQYF. J is TRBJ2-7 and V is TRBV6-1; unclear D gene. V was trimmed by 2 bases and J by 5 bases, leaving 13 bases between them. CDR3 size: 14 residues. Germline CDR1 MNHNS, CDR2 SASEGT.